A selection of T cell receptor beta chains follows, all from one sample in a study of CD8 T cells in Susac syndrome. TCRdb passed the immunoSEQ multiplex PCR reads through MiXCR, listing each CDR3 protein once. Found here are about 120,000 distinct CDR3 sequences, about 93% of them singletons; the top ten hold about 0.14%. The sequenced sample consisted of CD4+ T cells from PBMCs. The origin of the receptors is a human donor in good health. CDR3s include the opening cysteine and the closing phenylalanine or tryptophan. D genes are given only for firm matches. Only part of the rows carry a size: once, few, many, or a class if the clone is expanded.

j_call clone_size d_call v_call cdr3_aa cdr3_nt
TRBJ2-3 NA NA TRBV5-8 CASSLEPSPGGTDTQYF TGTGCCAGCAGCTTGGAGCCCTCGCCCGGGGGCACAGATACGCAGTATTTT
TRBJ2-7 few NA TRBV3-1 CASSQAGTRSYEQYF TGTGCCAGCAGCCAAGCCGGGACACGCTCCTACGAGCAGTACTTC
TRBJ2-1 few TRBD1 TRBV5-1 CASSLDRGKVNEQFF TGCGCCAGCAGCTTAGACAGGGGGAAGGTAAATGAGCAGTTCTTC
TRBJ2-2 NA NA TRBV29-1 CSVEVNRSPGELFF TGCAGCGTTGAAGTAAATAGGTCCCCCGGGGAGCTGTTTTTT
TRBJ2-3 NA TRBD1 TRBV11-2 CASSRGQGSDTQYF TGTGCCAGCAGCCGAGGACAGGGATCAGATACGCAGTATTTT
TRBJ2-3 NA TRBD2 TRBV19 CASSIDPRGAGSDTQYF TGTGCCAGTAGTATAGATCCGCGGGGGGCCGGGTCAGATACGCAGTATTTT
TRBJ2-7 NA NA TRBV19 CASSATGTSYEQYF TGTGCCAGTAGTGCCACCGGGACCTCCTACGAGCAGTACTTC
TRBJ1-5 few NA TRBV30 CAWSAGYSNQPQHF TGTGCCTGGAGTGCGGGGTATAGCAATCAGCCCCAGCATTTT
TRBJ1-1 NA NA TRBV12-3/TRBV12-4 CASSGTRDEAFF TGTGCCAGCAGCGGCACCCGGGACGAAGCTTTCTTT
TRBJ2-1 NA NA TRBV3-1 CASSQVKGGWNEQFF TGTGCCAGCAGCCAAGTTAAGGGGGGGTGGAATGAGCAGTTCTTC
TRBJ2-7 NA TRBD1 TRBV20-1 CSALGPARGPEQYF TGCAGTGCACTAGGCCCGGCCAGGGGGCCCGAGCAGTACTTC
TRBJ2-1 NA NA TRBV2 CASRVRQNNEQFF TGTGCCAGCAGGGTACGACAGAACAATGAGCAGTTCTTC
TRBJ2-4 NA TRBD1 TRBV29-1 CSVEAGGKAKNIQYF TGCAGCGTTGAAGCAGGGGGCAAAGCCAAAAACATTCAGTACTTC
TRBJ2-1 NA NA TRBV18 CASSPPGLPTVSYNEQFF TGTGCCAGCTCACCCCCGGGCCTCCCGACGGTCTCCTACAATGAGCAGTTCTTC
TRBJ2-2 NA NA TRBV12-3/TRBV12-4 CASTSRVLGSGTGELFF TGTGCCAGCACCAGCCGGGTCCTTGGTTCGGGGACCGGGGAGCTGTTTTTT
TRBJ1-4 NA NA TRBV14 CASSPRWATNEKLFF TGTGCCAGCAGCCCCCGCTGGGCAACTAATGAAAAACTGTTTTTT
TRBJ2-1 NA NA TRBV3-1 CASSQPLTGSLYNEQFF TGTGCCAGCAGCCAACCCTTAACGGGGAGTCTCTACAATGAGCAGTTCTTC
TRBJ1-4 NA NA TRBV14 CASSPRTTPNEKLFF TGTGCCAGCAGCCCCCGGACAACCCCTAATGAAAAACTGTTTTTT
TRBJ1-5 NA TRBD1 TRBV28 CASSPGQGWQPQHF TGTGCCAGCAGCCCCGGACAGGGCTGGCAGCCCCAGCATTTT
TRBJ1-3 NA NA TRBV3-1 CASSQDRDYNSLIYF TGTGCCAGCAGCCAAGATCGGGACTACAACTCCCTGATATATTTT
TRBJ2-2 NA NA TRBV6-5 CASSYSGQGNTGELFF TGTGCCAGCAGTTACTCGGGGCAGGGAAACACCGGGGAGCTGTTTTTT
TRBJ1-1 NA NA TRBV28 CASSVGVRAFF TGTGCCAGCAGTGTCGGAGTGCGAGCTTTCTTT
TRBJ2-4 few NA TRBV24-1 CATSDSAGPGNIQYF TGTGCCACCAGTGATTCGGCAGGACCGGGGAACATTCAGTACTTC
TRBJ2-1 NA TRBD2 TRBV27 CASSKTSGNEQFF TGTGCCAGCAGTAAGACTAGCGGTAATGAGCAGTTCTTC
TRBJ2-3 NA NA TRBV7-9 CASSLSEADTQYF TGTGCCAGCAGCTTATCGGAGGCAGATACGCAGTATTTT
TRBJ1-3 NA NA TRBV7-2 CASSLFLLAGLTGNTIYF TGTGCCAGCAGCTTATTCCTTCTGGCAGGCCTAACTGGAAACACCATATATTTT
TRBJ2-7 NA NA TRBV7-2 CASTHRQSYEQYF TGTGCCAGCACCCACCGGCAGTCCTACGAGCAGTACTTC
TRBJ1-1 NA NA TRBV19 CASLSTAEAFF TGTGCCAGTCTATCCACGGCTGAAGCTTTCTTT
TRBJ1-4 NA NA TRBV7-2 CASSSMGRSLEKLFF TGTGCCAGCAGCTCAATGGGCAGATCCCTCGAAAAACTGTTTTTT
TRBJ2-3 NA NA TRBV7-2 CASSLAFPTDTQYF TGTGCCAGCAGCTTAGCGTTCCCCACAGATACGCAGTATTTT
TRBJ1-1 NA NA TRBV7-3 CASSETGKNTEAFF TGTGCCAGCAGCGAGACAGGAAAGAACACTGAAGCTTTCTTT
TRBJ2-2 NA NA TRBV4-3 CASRQDGYTGELFF TGCGCCAGCAGACAGGACGGGTACACCGGGGAGCTGTTTTTT
TRBJ2-1 NA NA TRBV6-5 CASSFLGAQAGGTLNEQFF TGTGCCAGCAGTTTCCTAGGCGCCCAGGCAGGAGGGACACTTAATGAGCAGTTCTTC
TRBJ2-1 NA TRBD2 TRBV5-4 CPERGPRNEQFF TGCCCTGAGCGGGGGCCAAGGAATGAGCAGTTCTTC
TRBJ2-1 NA NA TRBV20-1 CSARSLDRYNEQFF TGCAGTGCTAGATCCCTTGACAGGTACAATGAGCAGTTCTTC
TRBJ1-1 NA NA TRBV4-2 CASSQSSSTEAFF TGTGCCAGCAGCCAAAGCTCGAGCACTGAAGCTTTCTTT
TRBJ2-1 NA NA TRBV5-1 CASSSSTLPTYNEQFF TGCGCCAGCAGCTCCTCGACCTTACCAACCTACAATGAGCAGTTCTTC
TRBJ1-1 NA TRBD1 TRBV5-4 CASSLDRGAQTAAFF TGTGCCAGCAGCTTGGACAGGGGAGCTCAGACGGCAGCTTTCTTT
TRBJ2-1 NA NA TRBV30 CAWSVGEQFF TGTGCCTGGAGTGTAGGTGAGCAGTTCTTC
TRBJ1-2 NA TRBD1 TRBV20-1 CSAREEGGQGGGYTF TGCAGTGCTAGAGAAGAGGGAGGACAGGGCGGTGGCTACACCTTC
TRBJ2-7 NA NA TRBV19 CASSTNFGEQYF TGTGCCAGTAGTACAAATTTCGGCGAGCAGTACTTC
TRBJ2-2 NA TRBD1 TRBV9 CASSVGQGAIGELFF TGTGCCAGCAGCGTTGGACAGGGGGCTATCGGGGAGCTGTTTTTT
TRBJ2-1 NA NA TRBV30 CAWSHKHNEQFF TGTGCCTGGAGTCACAAACACAATGAGCAGTTCTTC
TRBJ2-7 NA TRBD2 TRBV27 CASSRGGSPGEQYF TGTGCCAGCAGCCGGGGGGGATCCCCGGGGGAGCAGTACTTC
TRBJ2-7 once NA TRBV13 CASSLVPDEQYF TGTGCCAGCAGCTTAGTCCCGGACGAGCAGTACTTC
TRBJ1-1 NA NA TRBV3-1 CASSQFRLNTEAFF TGTGCCAGCAGCCAATTCAGGCTGAACACTGAAGCTTTCTTT
TRBJ1-1 NA NA TRBV29-1 CSAHRGTTEAFF TGCAGCGCCCACCGGGGGACCACTGAAGCTTTCTTT
TRBJ1-2 NA TRBD1 TRBV7-2 CASSRDRQTNYGYTF TGTGCCAGCAGCAGGGACAGGCAGACTAACTATGGCTACACCTTC